The next 3 T cell receptor beta chains were all read from a single sample in a study of blood T cell repertoires in COVID-19. Generated by immunoSEQ multiplex PCR, the TCRdb table keeps only in-frame clones and is missing some. The sample lists some 70,000 clones, roughly nine tenths occurring once. The sample taken for sequencing was peripheral blood. The receptors shown here come from a human donor in a cohort sampled during active COVID-19.

The V gene is TRBV19, the J gene TRBJ1-2; D perhaps matches TRBD1 (6 bases). The CDR3 extends over 15 amino acids. From germline, CDR1 is LNHDA and CDR2 SQIVND (reference sequence). V was cut by 2 bases and J by 4 bases, with 14 bases left in between. The CDR3 here is CASSISRQGTYGYTF. The DNA for the CDR3 is TGTGCCAGTAGTATAAGCCGCCAGGGGACCTATGGCTACACCTTC.

This clone appeared a single time. The V and J genes are TRBV7-2 and TRBJ1-4; TRBD1 matches 7 bases. This CDR3 spans 16 amino acids. Germline V CDR1 and CDR2: SGHTA, FQGNSA. The trim removed 3 bases at V and 1 base at J, leaving 5 bases unmatched. CDR3 in DNA: TGTGCCAGCAGCTTTGCACAGGGGCAAACTAATGAAAAACTGTTTTTT. Residues: CASSFAQGQTNEKLFF.

DNA of the CDR3: TGTGCCAGTAGCAGCAGGCAGAACACTGAAGCTTTCTTT. Its translation: CASSSRQNTEAFF. This chain joins TRBV19 and TRBJ1-1; D gene ambiguous. V was shortened by 6 bases and J by 1 base, with 9 bases between the two germline ends. CDR3 length: 13 amino acids. Germline loops: CDR1 LNHDA, CDR2 SQIVND (reference sequence).